The clone carrying this TCR beta chain was recorded once. As yet, its antigen is unknown. The repertoire was sequenced with immunoSEQ multiplex PCR; TCRdb's copy has only in-frame clones and lacks some. The top ten clones hold roughly 0.99% of a sample with about 190,000 clones, more than 75% of them seen once. This sample was taken from a study of T cell responses to AZD1222 COVID-19 vaccine. Germline values: CDR1 SQVTM, CDR2 ANQGSEA. Between the trimmed V and J ends, which lost 5 bases and 0 bases, there was a span of 14 bases. The length of the CDR3 is 15 residues. Findings and caveats of the study: In a largely white British group with more females than males, clonal diversity was possibly underestimated.

This receptor was taken from an adult in good health. V gene TRBV29-1 combines with J gene TRBJ2-1, with D tentatively TRBD2 (6 bases). Sequenced here: peripheral blood, sampled on day 0 of AZD1222 vaccination. The CDR3 bases are TGCAGCGTTAATAGCGGTCTACGCTCCTACAATGAGCAGTTCTTC. Amino acid sequence: CSVNSGLRSYNEQFF.